One sample yielded the 6 T cell receptor beta chains listed below, sequenced in a study of T cells in Graves' hyperthyroidism and ophthalmopathy. It was RNA transcripts that yielded the amplified TCR beta CDR3 regions. TCR CDR3 regions were first amplified by RT-PCR with HTBI primers. One entry per CDR3 protein results from TCRdb running MiXCR on the multiplex PCR reads. The repertoire holds approximately 420,000 distinct CDR3 sequences, with 15% as singletons. Sequencing used blood. The receptor set was obtained from a woman in her 30s with Graves' hyperthyroidism.

V and J are TRBV28 and TRBJ1-5; TRBD1 is a possible D gene (6 bases). CDR1 and CDR2 (germline): MDHEN, SYDVKM. There are 15 residues in the CDR3. V lost 3 bases and J lost 5, with 14 bases in between. The CDR3: CASSLGPDRYQPQHF. The DNA for the CDR3 is TGTGCCAGCAGTTTGGGGCCGGACAGATATCAGCCCCAGCATTTT.

This CDR3 is CASTRAGKVTGELFF. The CDR3 DNA is TGTGCCAGCACCCGGGCAGGGAAAGTCACCGGGGAGCTGTTTTTT. This chain joins TRBV11-2 and TRBJ2-2, with D possibly being TRBD1 (5 bases). The germline CDR1 and CDR2 sequences are SGHAT and FQNNGV. Deletions cut 7 bases from V and 4 bases from J, with 16 bases between. The CDR3 spans 15 residues.

The rearrangement uses TRBV29-1 and TRBJ2-7, with 10 positions matching TRBD2. CDR1 is SQVTM, CDR2 ANQGSEA, per germline. V shed 3 bases and J 0 bases; nucleotides not matched to a gene: 2. The CDR3 totals 14 residues. The CDR3 nucleotides are TGCAGCGTTGATTCTAGCGGGAGCTCCTACGAGCAGTACTTC. This sequence encodes CSVDSSGSSYEQYF.

This clonotype came up many times. The V call is TRBV12-3 or TRBV12-4, the J call TRBJ2-3, with D unresolved. CDR3 size: 14 residues. Trimming removed 7 bases at V and 1 base at J, with 12 bases between. CDR3 protein: CASTTWSGTDTQYF. CDR3 sequence (DNA): TGTGCCAGCACCACTTGGTCGGGCACAGATACGCAGTATTTT.

The J gene is TRBJ2-1, the V gene TRBV7-8; TRBD1 matches at 10 bases. V was pared by 3 bases and J by 8 bases, with 13 bases of the junction left unmatched. Looked up from germline, CDR1 is SGHVS and CDR2 is FQNEAQ. The CDR3 has 17 amino acids. CDR3 protein: CASSFTPRQGALDEQFF. CDR3 coding DNA: TGTGCCAGCAGCTTTACCCCGCGACAGGGGGCCTTAGATGAGCAGTTCTTC.

The V call is TRBV7-6, the J call TRBJ1-5; D unresolved. This CDR3 has 12 amino acids. V was shortened by 1 base and J by 8 bases, with 6 bases between the two germline ends. Germline lookup yields CDR1 SGHVS and CDR2 FNYEAQ. CDR3 nucleotides: TGTGCCAGCAGCTTAGTTCGGGAGCCCCAGCATTTT. It codes for CASSLVREPQHF.